This T cell receptor beta chain was captured in a study of cytomegalovirus exposure and HLA in healthy donors. PCR primers comprised 60 Vbeta and 13 Jbeta primers. Sequencing used immunoSEQ multiplex PCR; TCRdb keeps in-frame clones, though not all of them. Among roughly 150,000 clones listed, roughly 80% were seen once. The germline V and J ends were trimmed by 0 bases and 0 bases, with 15 bases remaining between them. The length of the CDR3 is 18 residues. From germline, CDR1 is LGHNA and CDR2 YNFKEQ. The receptor was isolated from a middle-aged man in good health and CMV-seropositive. The chain is built from TRBV4-2 and TRBJ1-3, with D uncertain. Material for sequencing was PBMCs. The DNA of the CDR3 is TGTGCCAGCAGCCAAGATAGTGGGCAGTCCTACTCTGGAAACACCATATATTTT. Protein: CASSQDSGQSYSGNTIYF.